Listed below are T cell receptor beta chains from one sample, sequenced in a study of cytomegalovirus exposure and HLA in healthy donors. Profiling relied on immunoSEQ multiplex PCR, and the TCRdb table lists in-frame clones only, not all of them. The sample lists approximately 160,000 clones; about 86% were seen once. Sequenced: PBMCs. The receptors originated from a woman aged 18-35 years in good health and CMV-seronegative. CDR3s include the opening cysteine and the closing phenylalanine or tryptophan. A D gene is named only where the DNA matches it firmly. Expanded clones are given a class, and other clones once, few, many or no size at all.

abundance: -; j_gene: TRBJ2-2; v_gene: TRBV25-1; d_gene: TRBD2; CDR3nt: TGTGCCAGCAGTGCGGCGGGGGTAGACACCGGGGAGCTGTTTTTT; CDR3aa: CASSAAGVDTGELFF
abundance: once; j_gene: TRBJ2-7; v_gene: TRBV27; d_gene: -; CDR3nt: TGTGCCAGCAGTTTTCAGGGGAGTACGAGAGAGCAGTACTTC; CDR3aa: CASSFQGSTREQYF
abundance: -; j_gene: TRBJ2-1; v_gene: TRBV7-3; d_gene: -; CDR3nt: TGTGCCAGCAGCTTGGGTGGGGGCCCCAAGGAGCAGTTCTTC; CDR3aa: CASSLGGGPKEQFF
abundance: once; j_gene: TRBJ1-1; v_gene: TRBV5-8; d_gene: -; CDR3nt: TGTGCCAGCAGCGGTAGACTTAACACTGAAGCTTTCTTT; CDR3aa: CASSGRLNTEAFF
abundance: -; j_gene: TRBJ2-4; v_gene: TRBV4-3; d_gene: -; CDR3nt: TGCGCCAGCAGCCGTAGACTAGAGGGGGGGTCAAACATTCAGTACTTC; CDR3aa: CASSRRLEGGSNIQYF
abundance: -; j_gene: TRBJ1-6; v_gene: TRBV30; d_gene: -; CDR3nt: TGTGCCTGGAGTGTACGAGTGCAGGGCGGTTCACCCCTCCACTTT; CDR3aa: CAWSVRVQGGSPLHF
abundance: -; j_gene: TRBJ1-1; v_gene: TRBV9; d_gene: -; CDR3nt: TGTGCCAGCAGCGCACAGGCGAACACTGAAGCTTTCTTT; CDR3aa: CASSAQANTEAFF
abundance: -; j_gene: TRBJ1-2; v_gene: TRBV2; d_gene: TRBD1; CDR3nt: TGTGCCAGCAATAGGGGGCAAAACTATGGCTACACCTTC; CDR3aa: CASNRGQNYGYTF
abundance: -; j_gene: TRBJ2-7; v_gene: TRBV29-1; d_gene: -; CDR3nt: TGCAGCGTTGAGGCCTGGGGCGGTACTCGCGAGCAGTACTTC; CDR3aa: CSVEAWGGTREQYF
abundance: few; j_gene: TRBJ1-2; v_gene: TRBV7-9; d_gene: TRBD1; CDR3nt: TGTGCCAGCAGGACAGGGCAGGCGGGAGGCTACACCTTC; CDR3aa: CASRTGQAGGYTF
abundance: -; j_gene: TRBJ2-4; v_gene: TRBV28; d_gene: TRBD1; CDR3nt: TGTGCCAGCAGTCCCTTTCGACAGGGGCTAGCCAAAAACATTCAGTACTTC; CDR3aa: CASSPFRQGLAKNIQYF
abundance: -; j_gene: TRBJ2-2; v_gene: TRBV27; d_gene: TRBD1; CDR3nt: TGTGCCAGCAGTCTGGGACAGGGTCGGAAGAGCGGGGAGCTGTTTTTT; CDR3aa: CASSLGQGRKSGELFF
abundance: -; j_gene: TRBJ2-3; v_gene: TRBV18; d_gene: -; CDR3nt: TGTGCCAGCTCACCACTCACTAGCACAGATACGCAGTATTTT; CDR3aa: CASSPLTSTDTQYF
abundance: -; j_gene: TRBJ1-2; v_gene: TRBV4-1; d_gene: TRBD1; CDR3nt: TGCGCCAGCAGCTATGCTCTCCGGGACAGGGGGCTGGAGTATGGCTACACCTTC; CDR3aa: CASSYALRDRGLEYGYTF
abundance: -; j_gene: TRBJ2-5; v_gene: TRBV29-1; d_gene: -; CDR3nt: TGCAGCGTTGGATTTGGCAGGGTGGAGACCCAGTACTTC; CDR3aa: CSVGFGRVETQYF
abundance: -; j_gene: TRBJ1-1; v_gene: TRBV19; d_gene: TRBD1; CDR3nt: TGTGCCAGTAGTAGAACAGGGGGGTCGGCGAACACTGAAGCTTTCTTT; CDR3aa: CASSRTGGSANTEAFF
abundance: once; j_gene: TRBJ1-1; v_gene: TRBV27; d_gene: TRBD1; CDR3nt: TGTGCCAGCAGTGCCCAGGGGGCAGCGGGTGACACTGAAGCTTTCTTT; CDR3aa: CASSAQGAAGDTEAFF
abundance: -; j_gene: TRBJ2-1; v_gene: TRBV4-3; d_gene: TRBD1; CDR3nt: TGCGCCAGCAGCCAAGATGGGACAGGTGCCTACAATGAGCAGTTCTTC; CDR3aa: CASSQDGTGAYNEQFF
abundance: -; j_gene: TRBJ1-5; v_gene: TRBV27; d_gene: -; CDR3nt: TGTGCCAGCAGTTTTCGTGCCTATAGCAATCAGCCCCAGCATTTT; CDR3aa: CASSFRAYSNQPQHF
abundance: -; j_gene: TRBJ1-2; v_gene: TRBV7-2; d_gene: TRBD1; CDR3nt: TGTGCCAGCAGCCCCTCTCCCGGGACAGGGGTCTATGGCTACACCTTC; CDR3aa: CASSPSPGTGVYGYTF
abundance: -; j_gene: TRBJ2-1; v_gene: TRBV7-2; d_gene: -; CDR3nt: TGTGCCAGCACCCGCGACAGGTCCTACAATGAGCAGTTCTTC; CDR3aa: CASTRDRSYNEQFF
abundance: -; j_gene: TRBJ2-1; v_gene: TRBV10-3; d_gene: TRBD2; CDR3nt: TGTGCCATCATCCGTCATCATCACGTGCGGGAGGAGGATGAGCAGTTCTTC; CDR3aa: CAIIRHHHVREEDEQFF
abundance: -; j_gene: TRBJ1-4; v_gene: TRBV27; d_gene: TRBD1; CDR3nt: TGTGCCAGCAGTCCTATCGACAGGGGAAGCGACGAAAAACTGTTTTTT; CDR3aa: CASSPIDRGSDEKLFF
abundance: once; j_gene: TRBJ1-2; v_gene: TRBV5-4; d_gene: TRBD1; CDR3nt: TGTGCCAGCAGCTGGAGTCCCGGGACAGGGAACGGCTACACCTTC; CDR3aa: CASSWSPGTGNGYTF
abundance: -; j_gene: TRBJ2-7; v_gene: TRBV7-2; d_gene: -; CDR3nt: TGTGCCAGCAGCGGAGGGACGGGATTTAGCTCCTACGAGCAGTACTTC; CDR3aa: CASSGGTGFSSYEQYF
abundance: -; j_gene: TRBJ2-2; v_gene: TRBV7-6; d_gene: -; CDR3nt: TGTGCCAGCAGCCCCCTGGCTTCTACCGGGGAGCTGTTTTTT; CDR3aa: CASSPLASTGELFF
abundance: -; j_gene: TRBJ1-1; v_gene: TRBV5-4; d_gene: -; CDR3nt: TGTGCCAGCAGAGAGCTTGGCGTGGGGAGCATCGGAACTGAAGCTTTCTTT; CDR3aa: CASRELGVGSIGTEAFF
abundance: -; j_gene: TRBJ1-1; v_gene: TRBV5-1; d_gene: -; CDR3nt: TGCGCCAGCAGCTTGGTAGGACAGCAAATGAACACTGAAGCTTTCTTT; CDR3aa: CASSLVGQQMNTEAFF